This TCR beta chain appears in the sequencing data of a study of CD8 T cells in Susac syndrome. The patients with Susac syndrome were individuals who fulfilled the recently defined diagnostic criteria for disease that was either definite or probable. This CDR3 has 15 residues. V was pared by 3 bases and J by 4 bases, with 8 bases of the junction left unmatched. Per germline, CDR1 KGHSH and CDR2 LQKENI. Reverse transcription of roughly 0.45 to 1 ug RNA was performed with random hexamers. Amplification of TCR beta CDR3 by immunoSEQ multiplex PCR spanned 54 Vbeta and 13 Jbeta. TCRdb redid the calling of the immunoSEQ multiplex PCR reads with MiXCR, one entry per CDR3 protein. The sample shows some 200,000 distinct CDR3 sequences, 90% to 95% of them seen only once.

Sequencing input: CD4+ T cells from PBMCs. The V and J genes are TRBV18 and TRBJ1-1; TRBD1 agrees at 7 bases. The receptor was derived from a human donor with Susac syndrome. The CDR3 protein is CASSPRRGRGTEAFF. In DNA, the CDR3 is TGTGCCAGCTCACCGAGAAGGGGGCGCGGCACTGAAGCTTTCTTT.